Reported below is one T cell receptor (beta chain). As yet, its antigen is unknown. As defined, naive CD8 cells were CD45RO-negative and positively selected for CCR7, with terminally differentiated effector memory CD45RA+ cells excluded. There are 15 residues in the CDR3. Trimming stripped 5 bases from V and 0 bases from J, with 11 bases between. Germline V CDR1 and CDR2: MDHEN, SYDVKM. This record belongs to a study of shared clonotypes between healthy human individuals. Study observations and caveats: Around 5% of naive CD4 clonotypes were shared across several donors.

Sequencing used immunoSEQ multiplex PCR; TCRdb keeps in-frame clones, though not all of them. The sample lists around 610,000 clones, 90% to 97% occurring once. The V call is TRBV28, the J call TRBJ1-5; D is unresolved. The TCR sequence derives from a woman aged 30 to 39 in good health. Sequenced sample: naive CD8+ T cells sorted from blood. CDR3 nucleotide sequence: TGTGCCAGCAGTCCAGGAGCCTATAGCAATCAGCCCCAGCATTTT. Translating it yields CASSPGAYSNQPQHF. The whole variable domain, remainder taken from reference TRBV28 and TRBJ1-5, is DVKVTQSSRYLVKRTGEKVFLECVQDMDHENMFWYRQDPGLGLRLIYFSYDVKMKEKGDIPEGYSVSREKKERFSLILESASTNQTSMYLCASSPGAYSNQPQHFGDGTRLSIL.